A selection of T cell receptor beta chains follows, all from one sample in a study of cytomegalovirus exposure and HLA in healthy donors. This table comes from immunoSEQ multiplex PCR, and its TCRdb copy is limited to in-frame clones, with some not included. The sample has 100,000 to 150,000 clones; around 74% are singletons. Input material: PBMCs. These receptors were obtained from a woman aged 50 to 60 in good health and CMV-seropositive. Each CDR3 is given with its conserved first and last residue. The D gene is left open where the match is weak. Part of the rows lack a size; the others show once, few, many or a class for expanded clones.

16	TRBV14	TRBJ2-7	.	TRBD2	CASSPLGGARVREQYF	TGTGCCAGCAGCCCACTGGGAGGGGCGCGGGTTCGGGAGCAGTACTTC
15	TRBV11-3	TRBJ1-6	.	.	CASSLESRKSSPLHF	TGTGCCAGCAGCTTAGAATCCAGGAAAAGTTCACCCCTCCACTTT
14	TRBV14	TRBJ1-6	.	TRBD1	CASSREGTGIPLHF	TGTGCCAGCAGCCGGGAGGGGACAGGGATCCCCCTCCACTTT
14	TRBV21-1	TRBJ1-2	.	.	CASSLRQESYGYTF	TGTGCCAGCAGCCTTCGACAGGAGAGCTATGGCTACACCTTC
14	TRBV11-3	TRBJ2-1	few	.	CASSRQSGDGEQFF	TGTGCCAGCAGCCGACAATCAGGGGACGGGGAGCAGTTCTTC
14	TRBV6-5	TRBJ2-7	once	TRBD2	CASSPQRGIYEQYF	TGTGCCAGCAGTCCCCAGCGGGGGATCTACGAGCAGTACTTC
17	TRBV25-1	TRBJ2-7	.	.	CASSEEGGRGQLYEQYF	TGTGCCAGCAGTGAGGAAGGAGGGCGGGGGCAACTCTACGAGCAGTACTTC
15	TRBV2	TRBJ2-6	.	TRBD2	CASSREVPGANVLTF	TGTGCCAGCAGTCGGGAGGTCCCCGGGGCCAACGTCCTGACTTTC
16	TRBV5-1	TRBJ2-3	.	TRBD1	CASSLRGLPSTDTQYF	TGCGCCAGCAGCTTGAGGGGGCTTCCTAGCACAGATACGCAGTATTTT
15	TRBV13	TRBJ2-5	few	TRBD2	CASRRAGGSQETQYF	TGTGCCAGCAGAAGGGCGGGGGGGTCCCAAGAGACCCAGTACTTC
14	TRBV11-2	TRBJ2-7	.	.	CASRVLRGPYEQYF	TGTGCCAGCAGAGTCCTCAGGGGTCCCTACGAGCAGTACTTC
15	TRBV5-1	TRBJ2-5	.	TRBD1	CASSLAGQKQETQYF	TGCGCCAGCAGCTTGGCGGGACAGAAGCAAGAGACCCAGTACTTC